This T cell receptor beta chain was identified in a study of blood T cells in healthy people across ages. A J-beta primer mix and a sample-barcoded 5' primer were used in a second PCR of about 7 to 12 cycles. Every cDNA molecule carried a tag from a template-switch adaptor bearing 12 random nucleotides. Each sample yielded at least 2.5 million CDR3-containing paired-end reads. TCRdb passed the 5' RACE reads through MiXCR, listing each CDR3 protein once. The data show over 1,300,000 distinct CDR3 sequences, approximately 59% seen once. Germline V lookup: CDR1 LGHNT, CDR2 FRNRAP. Deletions cut 7 bases from V and 1 base from J, with 16 bases between. This CDR3 has 15 amino acids. Researchers report isolating at least 6.5 million PBMCs per sample.

Material for sequencing was blood. This chain joins TRBV12-5 and TRBJ2-5; D is perhaps TRBD2 (7 bases). This sequence originates from a man younger than 35 in good health. CDR3 sequence (DNA): TGTGCTAGTGCCGACTGGGGGGGCGGCCAAGAGACCCAGTACTTC. This codes for CASADWGGGQETQYF. The full variable domain, completed using reference TRBV12-5 and TRBJ2-5, is DARVTQTPRHKVTEMGQEVTMRCQPILGHNTVFWYRQTMMQGLELLAYFRNRAPLDDSGMPKDRFSAEMPDATLATLKIQPSEPRDSAVYFCASADWGGGQETQYFGPGTRLLVL.